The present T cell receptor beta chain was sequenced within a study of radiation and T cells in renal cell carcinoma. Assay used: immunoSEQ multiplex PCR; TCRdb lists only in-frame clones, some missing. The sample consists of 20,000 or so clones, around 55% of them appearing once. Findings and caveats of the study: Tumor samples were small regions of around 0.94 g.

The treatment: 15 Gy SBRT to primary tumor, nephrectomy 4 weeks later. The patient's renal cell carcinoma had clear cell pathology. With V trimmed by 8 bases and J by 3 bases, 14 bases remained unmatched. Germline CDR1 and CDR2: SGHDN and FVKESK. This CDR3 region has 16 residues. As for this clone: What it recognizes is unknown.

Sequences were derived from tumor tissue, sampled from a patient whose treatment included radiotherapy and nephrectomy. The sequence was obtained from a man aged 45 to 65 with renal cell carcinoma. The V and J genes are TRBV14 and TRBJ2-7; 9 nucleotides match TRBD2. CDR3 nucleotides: TGTGCCAGCCGGGGGGGGCTAGCGGGAAGGGGCTACGAGCAGTACTTC. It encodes CASRGGLAGRGYEQYF.